These T cell receptor beta chains were read from a single sample in a study of T-cell memory formation after mild COVID-19. TCRdb redid the calling of the 5' RACE reads with MiXCR, one entry per CDR3 protein. The data contain about 350,000 distinct CDR3 sequences, 20% to 25% of them singletons. The material sequenced was PBMCs or a T cell subset sorted from them (not recorded which). The source of these receptors is a man between 18 and 35 years old who had mild COVID-19 (a few samples of this study predate the infection). Cell type and time point are not known. CDR3s include the opening cysteine and the closing phenylalanine or tryptophan. D genes are given only for firm matches. Clone size, where shown, is once, few, many, or a class for clones that have expanded.

cdr3_nt: TGTGCCAGCAGCTACGGACAGGCGACTGTAGAGACCCAGTACTTC
cdr3_aa: CASSYGQATVETQYF
d_call: TRBD1
j_call: TRBJ2-5
clone_size: NA
v_call: TRBV11-2

cdr3_nt: TGTGCCACCAGCAGAGATCTTATTGGATATAGCAATCAGCCCCAGCATTTT
cdr3_aa: CATSRDLIGYSNQPQHF
d_call: NA
j_call: TRBJ1-5
clone_size: NA
v_call: TRBV15

cdr3_nt: TGTGCCAGCGCGTGGCGCCGGGACACCGTCACAGATACGCAGTATTTT
cdr3_aa: CASAWRRDTVTDTQYF
d_call: NA
j_call: TRBJ2-3
clone_size: few
v_call: TRBV7-9

cdr3_nt: TGTGCCAGCAGCTCAATCGGAAGCTCCTACAATGAGCAGTTCTTC
cdr3_aa: CASSSIGSSYNEQFF
d_call: NA
j_call: TRBJ2-1
clone_size: NA
v_call: TRBV7-2

cdr3_nt: TGTGCCAGCAGCCGTGTTTCCGGGGGGAAAATCTACACTGAAGCTTTCTTT
cdr3_aa: CASSRVSGGKIYTEAFF
d_call: NA
j_call: TRBJ1-1
clone_size: few
v_call: TRBV7-9

cdr3_nt: TGTGCCAGCAGTTTAGCACTAGCGGGGGGTAGCACAGATACGCAGTATTTT
cdr3_aa: CASSLALAGGSTDTQYF
d_call: TRBD2
j_call: TRBJ2-3
clone_size: NA
v_call: TRBV12-3/TRBV12-4

cdr3_nt: TGCAGTGCTGGGGGAAGGTACTACGTCGGGACCCAGTACTTC
cdr3_aa: CSAGGRYYVGTQYF
d_call: NA
j_call: TRBJ2-5
clone_size: NA
v_call: TRBV20-1

cdr3_nt: TGTGCCAGCAGTGAAAACGGACAGACTGAAGCTTTCTTT
cdr3_aa: CASSENGQTEAFF
d_call: NA
j_call: TRBJ1-1
clone_size: NA
v_call: TRBV6-5

cdr3_nt: TGTGCCAGCAGATTTCAGGGGGCCAACGTCCTGACTTTC
cdr3_aa: CASRFQGANVLTF
d_call: NA
j_call: TRBJ2-6
clone_size: many
v_call: TRBV7-2

cdr3_nt: TGCAGTGCTAGACCGCCCCTTTTTCGGGGGTCTGGGGCCAACGTCCTGACTTTC
cdr3_aa: CSARPPLFRGSGANVLTF
d_call: NA
j_call: TRBJ2-6
clone_size: NA
v_call: TRBV20-1

cdr3_nt: TGTGCCAGCAGCTTATTCCAGGGGCCCTCAACCGGGGAGCTGTTTTTT
cdr3_aa: CASSLFQGPSTGELFF
d_call: NA
j_call: TRBJ2-2
clone_size: NA
v_call: TRBV11-2

cdr3_nt: TGTGCCAGCAGCGTAGAGGCCCAAGAGACCCAGTACTTC
cdr3_aa: CASSVEAQETQYF
d_call: NA
j_call: TRBJ2-5
clone_size: few
v_call: TRBV9

cdr3_nt: TGTGCCAGCAGCACGGTGGTACGGAACACTGAAGCTTTCTTT
cdr3_aa: CASSTVVRNTEAFF
d_call: NA
j_call: TRBJ1-1
clone_size: many
v_call: TRBV7-9

cdr3_nt: TGTGCCAGCAGAGCCCGGGGACACGGGCTGACTGAAGCTTTCTTT
cdr3_aa: CASRARGHGLTEAFF
d_call: NA
j_call: TRBJ1-1
clone_size: NA
v_call: TRBV6-2/TRBV6-3

cdr3_nt: TGTGCCAGCAGTGACAACAGGGGGTCGGCCGGGGAGCTGTTTTTT
cdr3_aa: CASSDNRGSAGELFF
d_call: TRBD1
j_call: TRBJ2-2
clone_size: few
v_call: TRBV12-3/TRBV12-4

cdr3_nt: TGTGCCAGCAGCTTGTTTTCTGGGAGGTCTCGTTCCTACAATGAGCAGTTCTTC
cdr3_aa: CASSLFSGRSRSYNEQFF
d_call: NA
j_call: TRBJ2-1
clone_size: few
v_call: TRBV5-8

cdr3_nt: TGTGCCAGCAGCTCCCTGCGCGAATATGGCTACACCTTC
cdr3_aa: CASSSLREYGYTF
d_call: NA
j_call: TRBJ1-2
clone_size: few
v_call: TRBV11-2

cdr3_nt: TGTGCCAGCAGCATAAGGACGGTAGTAAACTATGGCTACACCTTC
cdr3_aa: CASSIRTVVNYGYTF
d_call: NA
j_call: TRBJ1-2
clone_size: NA
v_call: TRBV5-4

cdr3_nt: TGCGCCAGCGCACCGGGACAGGGTCCAGATACGCAGTATTTT
cdr3_aa: CASAPGQGPDTQYF
d_call: TRBD1
j_call: TRBJ2-3
clone_size: few
v_call: TRBV5-1

cdr3_nt: TGTGCCAGCAGCTCAGACAGGGGAGGTGAAAAACTGTTTTTT
cdr3_aa: CASSSDRGGEKLFF
d_call: TRBD1
j_call: TRBJ1-4
clone_size: NA
v_call: TRBV7-8

cdr3_nt: TGTGCCAGCAGCTTATGGGGACGGAAATTCTCTGGGGCCAACGTCCTGACTTTC
cdr3_aa: CASSLWGRKFSGANVLTF
d_call: NA
j_call: TRBJ2-6
clone_size: NA
v_call: TRBV7-8

cdr3_nt: TGTGCCATCAGTGTAGAGTCCCCCGGGGAGCTGTTTTTT
cdr3_aa: CAISVESPGELFF
d_call: NA
j_call: TRBJ2-2
clone_size: NA
v_call: TRBV10-3

cdr3_nt: TGCGCCAGCAACGTTGGGACAGGGGAAAACGAGCAGTACTTC
cdr3_aa: CASNVGTGENEQYF
d_call: TRBD1
j_call: TRBJ2-7
clone_size: few
v_call: TRBV5-1

cdr3_nt: TGTGCCAGCAGCTTAGAACCCCCCCGGCTGGGGACCGGGGAGCTGTTTTTT
cdr3_aa: CASSLEPPRLGTGELFF
d_call: NA
j_call: TRBJ2-2
clone_size: NA
v_call: TRBV7-6

cdr3_nt: TGTGCCAGCAGCTTTAGACTAGCGGGGGGGCGGCGTCAAGAGACCCAGTACTTC
cdr3_aa: CASSFRLAGGRRQETQYF
d_call: TRBD2
j_call: TRBJ2-5
clone_size: NA
v_call: TRBV7-2

cdr3_nt: TGTGCCAGCAGCGGGGACTTTGAAGAGACCCAGTACTTC
cdr3_aa: CASSGDFEETQYF
d_call: NA
j_call: TRBJ2-5
clone_size: few
v_call: TRBV7-2

cdr3_nt: TGTGCCAGCACCGACGGGCAGGGGAAGTACTTC
cdr3_aa: CASTDGQGKYF
d_call: NA
j_call: TRBJ2-5
clone_size: NA
v_call: TRBV6-5

cdr3_nt: TGCAGTGCTAGTCGGGGGATCGACACTGAAGCTTTCTTT
cdr3_aa: CSASRGIDTEAFF
d_call: NA
j_call: TRBJ1-1
clone_size: NA
v_call: TRBV20-1

cdr3_nt: TGTGCCAGCAGAAACCCTAGCGGGGCAGATACGCAGTATTTT
cdr3_aa: CASRNPSGADTQYF
d_call: TRBD2
j_call: TRBJ2-3
clone_size: few
v_call: TRBV2

cdr3_nt: TGTGCCAGCAGTTTCCAGCGGCAGCCCCAGCATTTT
cdr3_aa: CASSFQRQPQHF
d_call: NA
j_call: TRBJ1-5
clone_size: NA
v_call: TRBV12-3/TRBV12-4

cdr3_nt: TGCAGCGTTGGTGGGGTGGGCAATCAGCCCCAGCATTTT
cdr3_aa: CSVGGVGNQPQHF
d_call: NA
j_call: TRBJ1-5
clone_size: NA
v_call: TRBV29-1

cdr3_nt: TGCGCCAGCAGCAAAGTTGCAGGCTACGAGCAGTACTTC
cdr3_aa: CASSKVAGYEQYF
d_call: NA
j_call: TRBJ2-7
clone_size: NA
v_call: TRBV4-1

cdr3_nt: TGTGCCAGCTCAACCCTGGCAGGGGAAACTCAGACCCAGTACTTC
cdr3_aa: CASSTLAGETQTQYF
d_call: NA
j_call: TRBJ2-5
clone_size: NA
v_call: TRBV7-9

cdr3_nt: TGTGCCAGCAGTCCGGGACAAGAAAACATTCAGTACTTC
cdr3_aa: CASSPGQENIQYF
d_call: NA
j_call: TRBJ2-4
clone_size: NA
v_call: TRBV11-2

cdr3_nt: TGTGCCAGCAGCTTAGATGGCGGGGGGTCCCATAGAGAGACCCAGTACTTC
cdr3_aa: CASSLDGGGSHRETQYF
d_call: TRBD2
j_call: TRBJ2-5
clone_size: NA
v_call: TRBV7-3

cdr3_nt: TGTGCCAGCAGCTCCGTGACGACGGAGACCCAGTACTTC
cdr3_aa: CASSSVTTETQYF
d_call: NA
j_call: TRBJ2-5
clone_size: NA
v_call: TRBV7-2

cdr3_nt: TGCAGGCCCCAGGGGACCCTCCACTTT
cdr3_aa: CRPQGTLHF
d_call: NA
j_call: TRBJ1-6
clone_size: NA
v_call: TRBV20-1

cdr3_nt: TGTGCCAGCGCTCAAGGGAGGGCTAGCTCCCCAGATACGCAGTATTTT
cdr3_aa: CASAQGRASSPDTQYF
d_call: TRBD2
j_call: TRBJ2-3
clone_size: NA
v_call: TRBV6-2/TRBV6-3

cdr3_nt: TGTGCCAGCAGTTTACGGCTAGCGGGGGCGCCCAGGACAGATACGCAGTATTTT
cdr3_aa: CASSLRLAGAPRTDTQYF
d_call: TRBD2
j_call: TRBJ2-3
clone_size: few
v_call: TRBV27